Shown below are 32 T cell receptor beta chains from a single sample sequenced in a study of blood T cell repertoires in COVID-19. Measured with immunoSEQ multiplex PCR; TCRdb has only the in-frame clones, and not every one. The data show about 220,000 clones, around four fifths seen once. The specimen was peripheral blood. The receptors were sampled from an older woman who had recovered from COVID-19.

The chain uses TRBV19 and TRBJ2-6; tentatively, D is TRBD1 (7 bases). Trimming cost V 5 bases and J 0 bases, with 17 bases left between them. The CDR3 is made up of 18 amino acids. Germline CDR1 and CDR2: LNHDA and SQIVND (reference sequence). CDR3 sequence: CASSLRRGLLSGANVLTF. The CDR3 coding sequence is TGTGCCAGTAGTTTACGGAGGGGGCTGCTCTCTGGGGCCAACGTCCTGACTTTC.

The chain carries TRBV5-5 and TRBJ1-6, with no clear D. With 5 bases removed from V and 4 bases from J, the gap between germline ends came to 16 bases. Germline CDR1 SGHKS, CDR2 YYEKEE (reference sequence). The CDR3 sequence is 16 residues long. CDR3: CASRARPDSYNSPLHF. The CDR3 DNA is TGTGCCAGCAGGGCACGTCCTGATTCTTATAATTCACCCCTCCACTTT.

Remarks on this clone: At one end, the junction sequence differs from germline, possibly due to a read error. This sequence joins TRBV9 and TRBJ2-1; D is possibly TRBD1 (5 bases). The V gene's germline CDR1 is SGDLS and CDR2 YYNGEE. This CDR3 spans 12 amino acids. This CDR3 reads CASSTLRRQKVF. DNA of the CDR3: TGTGCCAGCAGCACGTTAAGGAGACAGAAGGTCTTC.

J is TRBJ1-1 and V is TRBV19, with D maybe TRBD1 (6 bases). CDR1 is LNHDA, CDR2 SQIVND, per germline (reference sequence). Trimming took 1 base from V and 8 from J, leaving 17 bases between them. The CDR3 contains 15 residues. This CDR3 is CASSIGLPGASEAFF. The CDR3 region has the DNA TGTGCCAGTAGTATAGGGTTGCCAGGGGCTTCGGAAGCTTTCTTT.

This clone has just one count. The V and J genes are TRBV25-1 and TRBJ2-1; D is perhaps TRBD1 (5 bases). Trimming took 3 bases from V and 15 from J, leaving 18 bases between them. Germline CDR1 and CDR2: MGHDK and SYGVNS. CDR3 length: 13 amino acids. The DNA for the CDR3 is TGTGCCAGCAGTGATAGTGGGGCGCGGTATCCGTTCTTC. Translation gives CASSDSGARYPFF.

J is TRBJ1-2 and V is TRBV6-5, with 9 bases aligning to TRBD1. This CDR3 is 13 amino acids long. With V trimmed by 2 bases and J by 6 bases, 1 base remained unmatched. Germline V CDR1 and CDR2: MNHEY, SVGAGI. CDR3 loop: CASSYNRGHGYTF. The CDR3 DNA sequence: TGTGCCAGCAGTTACAACAGGGGGCATGGCTACACCTTC.

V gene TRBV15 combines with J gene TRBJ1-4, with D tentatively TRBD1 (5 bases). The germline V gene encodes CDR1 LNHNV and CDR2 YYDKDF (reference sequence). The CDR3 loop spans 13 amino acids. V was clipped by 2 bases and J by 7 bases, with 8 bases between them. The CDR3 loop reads CATSRPRGEKLFF. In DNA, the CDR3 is TGTGCCACCAGCAGACCTAGGGGTGAAAAACTGTTTTTT. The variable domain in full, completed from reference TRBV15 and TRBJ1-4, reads DAMVIQNPRYQVTQFGKPVTLSCSQTLNHNVMYWYQQKSSQAPKLLFHYYDKDFNNEADTPDNFQSRRPNTSFCFLDIRSPGLGDTAMYLCATSRPRGEKLFFGSGTQLSVL.

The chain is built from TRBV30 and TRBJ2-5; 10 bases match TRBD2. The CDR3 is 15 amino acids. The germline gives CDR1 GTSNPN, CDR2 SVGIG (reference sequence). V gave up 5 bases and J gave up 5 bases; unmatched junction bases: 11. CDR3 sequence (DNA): TGTGCCTGGCAGAACCTAGCGGGGGCGGGTGAGACCCAGTACTTC. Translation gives CAWQNLAGAGETQYF.

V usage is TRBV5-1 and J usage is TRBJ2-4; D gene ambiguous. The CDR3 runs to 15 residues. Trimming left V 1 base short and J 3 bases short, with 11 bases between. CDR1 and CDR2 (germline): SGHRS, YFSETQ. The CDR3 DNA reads TGCGCCAGCAGCTTGACACATGGTGGCAAAAACATTCAGTACTTC. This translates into CASSLTHGGKNIQYF.

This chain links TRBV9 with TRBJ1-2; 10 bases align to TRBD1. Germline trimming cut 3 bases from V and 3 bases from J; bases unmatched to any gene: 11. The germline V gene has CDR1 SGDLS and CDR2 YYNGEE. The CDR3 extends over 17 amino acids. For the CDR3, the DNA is TGTGCCAGCAGCGAATCCGGGACAGGGGACCCCCACTATGGCTACACCTTC. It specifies CASSESGTGDPHYGYTF.

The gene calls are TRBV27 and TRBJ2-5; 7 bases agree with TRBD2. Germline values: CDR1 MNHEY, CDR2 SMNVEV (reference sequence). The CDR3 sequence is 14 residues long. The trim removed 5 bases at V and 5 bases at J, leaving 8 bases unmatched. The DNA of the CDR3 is TGTGCCAGCAGTCCCTGGGGAGGGGTCGAGACCCAGTACTTC. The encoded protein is CASSPWGGVETQYF.

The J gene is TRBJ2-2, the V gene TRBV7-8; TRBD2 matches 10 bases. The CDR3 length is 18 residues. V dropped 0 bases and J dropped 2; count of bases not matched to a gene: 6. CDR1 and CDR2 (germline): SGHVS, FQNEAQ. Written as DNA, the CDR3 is TGTGCCAGCAGCTTAGCGCTGGGACTAGCGCCAAACACCGGGGAGCTGTTTTTT. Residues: CASSLALGLAPNTGELFF.

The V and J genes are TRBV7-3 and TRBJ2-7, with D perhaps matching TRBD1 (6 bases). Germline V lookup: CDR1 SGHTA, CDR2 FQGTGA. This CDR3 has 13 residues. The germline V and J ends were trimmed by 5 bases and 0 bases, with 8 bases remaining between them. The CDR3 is CASSRTASYEQYF. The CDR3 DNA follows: TGTGCCAGCAGCCGGACAGCCTCCTACGAGCAGTACTTC. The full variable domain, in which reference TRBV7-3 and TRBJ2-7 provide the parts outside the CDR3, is GAGVSQTPSNKVTEKGKYVELRCDPISGHTALYWYRQSLGQGPEFLIYFQGTGAADDSGLPNDRFFAVRPEGSVSTLKIQRTERGDSAVYLCASSRTASYEQYFGPGTRLTVT.

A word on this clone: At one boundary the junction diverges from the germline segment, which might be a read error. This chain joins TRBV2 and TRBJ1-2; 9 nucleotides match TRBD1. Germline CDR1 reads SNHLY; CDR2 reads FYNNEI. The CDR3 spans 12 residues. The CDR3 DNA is TGTGCCAGCAATAGGGATTGGGACAGGGAAATTTTC. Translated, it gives CASNRDWDREIF.

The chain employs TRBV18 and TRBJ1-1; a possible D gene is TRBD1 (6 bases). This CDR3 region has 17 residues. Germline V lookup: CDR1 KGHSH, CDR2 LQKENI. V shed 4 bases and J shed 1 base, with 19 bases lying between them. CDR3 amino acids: CASSLTYGGPGNTEAFF. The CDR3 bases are TGTGCCAGCTCACTCACGTACGGGGGGCCCGGGAACACTGAAGCTTTCTTT.

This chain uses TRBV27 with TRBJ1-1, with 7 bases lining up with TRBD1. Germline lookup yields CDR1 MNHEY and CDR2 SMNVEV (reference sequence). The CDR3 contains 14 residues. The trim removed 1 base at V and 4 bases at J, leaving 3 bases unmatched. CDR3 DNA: TGTGCCAGCAGTTTATACAGGGGCAGCACTGAAGCTTTCTTT. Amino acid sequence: CASSLYRGSTEAFF.

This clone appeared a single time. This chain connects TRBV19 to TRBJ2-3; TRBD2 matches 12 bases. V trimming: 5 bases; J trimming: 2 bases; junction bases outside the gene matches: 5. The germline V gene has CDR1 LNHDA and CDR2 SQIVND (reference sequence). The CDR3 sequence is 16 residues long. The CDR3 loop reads CASSLGLAGHTDTQYF. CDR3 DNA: TGTGCCAGTAGTCTCGGACTAGCGGGGCACACAGATACGCAGTATTTT.

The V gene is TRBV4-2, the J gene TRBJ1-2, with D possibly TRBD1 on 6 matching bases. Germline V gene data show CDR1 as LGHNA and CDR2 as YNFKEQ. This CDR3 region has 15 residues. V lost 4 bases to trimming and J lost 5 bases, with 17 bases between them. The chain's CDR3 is CASSRPSGTLYGYTF. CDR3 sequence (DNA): TGTGCCAGCAGCCGACCATCCGGGACACTTTATGGCTACACCTTC.

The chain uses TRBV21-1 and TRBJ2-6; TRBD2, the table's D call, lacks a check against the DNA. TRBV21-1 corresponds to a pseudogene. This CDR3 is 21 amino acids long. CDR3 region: CASSKEGETSGTSSGANVLTF. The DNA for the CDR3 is TGTGCCAGCAGCAAAGAAGGAGAGACTAGCGGAACTAGCTCTGGGGCCAACGTCCTGACTTTC.

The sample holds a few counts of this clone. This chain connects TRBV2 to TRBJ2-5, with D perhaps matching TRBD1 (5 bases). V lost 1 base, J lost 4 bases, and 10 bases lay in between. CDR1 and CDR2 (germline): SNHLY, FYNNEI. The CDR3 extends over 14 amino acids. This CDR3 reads CASSEEKGAETQYF. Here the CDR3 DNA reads TGTGCCAGCAGTGAAGAAAAAGGGGCAGAGACCCAGTACTTC.

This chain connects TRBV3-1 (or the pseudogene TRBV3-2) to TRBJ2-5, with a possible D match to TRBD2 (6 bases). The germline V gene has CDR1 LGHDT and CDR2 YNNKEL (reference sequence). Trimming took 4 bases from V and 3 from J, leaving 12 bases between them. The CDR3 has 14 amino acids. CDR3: CASSRRTTKETQYF. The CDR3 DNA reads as TGTGCCAGCAGCCGCAGGACTACCAAAGAGACCCAGTACTTC.

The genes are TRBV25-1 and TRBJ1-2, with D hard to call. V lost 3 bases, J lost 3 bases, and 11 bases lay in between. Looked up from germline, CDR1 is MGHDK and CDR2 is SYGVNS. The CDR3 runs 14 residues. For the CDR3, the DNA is TGTGCCAGCAGTGATCACACGTCCTACTATGGCTACACCTTC. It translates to CASSDHTSYYGYTF.

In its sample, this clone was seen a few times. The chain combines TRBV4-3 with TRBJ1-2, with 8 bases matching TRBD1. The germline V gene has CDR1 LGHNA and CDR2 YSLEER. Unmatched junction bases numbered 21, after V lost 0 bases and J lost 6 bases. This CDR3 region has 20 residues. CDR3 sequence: CASSQEEFWVRDRLTDGYTF. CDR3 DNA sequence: TGCGCCAGCAGCCAAGAGGAATTTTGGGTCCGGGACAGGCTAACTGATGGCTACACCTTC.

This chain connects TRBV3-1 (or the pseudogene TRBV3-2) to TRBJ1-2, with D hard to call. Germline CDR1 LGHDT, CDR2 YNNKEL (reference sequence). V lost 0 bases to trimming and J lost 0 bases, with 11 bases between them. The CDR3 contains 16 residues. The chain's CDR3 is CASSQEILVTNYGYTF. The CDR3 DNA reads TGTGCCAGCAGCCAAGAAATATTAGTTACTAACTATGGCTACACCTTC.

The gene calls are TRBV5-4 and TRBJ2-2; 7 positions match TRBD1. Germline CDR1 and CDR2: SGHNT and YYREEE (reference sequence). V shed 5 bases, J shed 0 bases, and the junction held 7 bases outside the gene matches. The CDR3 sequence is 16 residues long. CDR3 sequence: CASRHGQAANTGELFF. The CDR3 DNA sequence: TGTGCCAGCAGACACGGACAGGCCGCGAACACCGGGGAGCTGTTTTTT.

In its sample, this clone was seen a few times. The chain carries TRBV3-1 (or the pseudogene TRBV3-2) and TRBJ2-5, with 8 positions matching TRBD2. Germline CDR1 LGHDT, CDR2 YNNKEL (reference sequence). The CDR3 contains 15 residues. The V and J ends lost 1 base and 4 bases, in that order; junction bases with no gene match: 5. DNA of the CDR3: TGTGCCAGCAGCCAAGGGGCTAGCGGGTCAGAGACCCAGTACTTC. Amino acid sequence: CASSQGASGSETQYF.

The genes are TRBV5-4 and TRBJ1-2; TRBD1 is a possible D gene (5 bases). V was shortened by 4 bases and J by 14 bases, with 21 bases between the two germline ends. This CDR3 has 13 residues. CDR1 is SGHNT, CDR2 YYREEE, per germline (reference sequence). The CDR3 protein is CASSAGPDQLQTF. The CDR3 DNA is TGTGCCAGCAGCGCGGGACCGGACCAACTTCAGACCTTC.

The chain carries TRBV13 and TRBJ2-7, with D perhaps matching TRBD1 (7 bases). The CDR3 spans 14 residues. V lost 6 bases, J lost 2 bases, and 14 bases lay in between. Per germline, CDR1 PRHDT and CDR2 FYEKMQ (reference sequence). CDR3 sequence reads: CASRQGGLAYEQYF. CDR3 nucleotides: TGTGCCAGCAGGCAGGGGGGATTGGCCTACGAGCAGTACTTC.

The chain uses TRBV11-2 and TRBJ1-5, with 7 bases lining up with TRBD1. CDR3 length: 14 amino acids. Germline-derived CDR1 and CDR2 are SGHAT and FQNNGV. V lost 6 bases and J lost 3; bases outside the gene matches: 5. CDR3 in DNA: TGTGCCAGCAGTCGGACAGGCCCCAATCAGCCCCAGCATTTT. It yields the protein CASSRTGPNQPQHF.

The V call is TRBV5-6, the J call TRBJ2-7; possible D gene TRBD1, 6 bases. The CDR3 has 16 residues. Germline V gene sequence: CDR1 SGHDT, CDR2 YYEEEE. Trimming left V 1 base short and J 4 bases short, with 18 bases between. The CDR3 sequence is CASSLQGLYEYYEQYF. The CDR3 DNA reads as TGTGCCAGCAGCTTGCAGGGGCTCTACGAGTATTACGAGCAGTACTTC.

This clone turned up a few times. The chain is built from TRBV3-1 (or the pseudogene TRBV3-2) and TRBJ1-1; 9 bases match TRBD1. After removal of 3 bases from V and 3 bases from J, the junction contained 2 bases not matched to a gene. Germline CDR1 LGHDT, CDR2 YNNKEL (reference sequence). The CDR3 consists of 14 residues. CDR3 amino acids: CASSHRDRDTEAFF. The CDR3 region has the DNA TGTGCCAGCAGCCACCGGGACAGGGACACTGAAGCTTTCTTT.

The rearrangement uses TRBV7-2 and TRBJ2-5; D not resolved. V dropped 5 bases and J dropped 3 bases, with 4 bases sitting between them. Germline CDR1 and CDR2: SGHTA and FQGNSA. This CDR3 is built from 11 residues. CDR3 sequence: CASSPKETQYF. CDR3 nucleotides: TGTGCCAGCAGCCCTAAAGAGACCCAGTACTTC. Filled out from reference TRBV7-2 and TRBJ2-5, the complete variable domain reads GAGVSQSPSNKVTEKGKDVELRCDPISGHTALYWYRQSLGQGLEFLIYFQGNSAPDKSGLPSDRFSAERTGGSVSTLTIQRTQQEDSAVYLCASSPKETQYFGPGTRLLVL.